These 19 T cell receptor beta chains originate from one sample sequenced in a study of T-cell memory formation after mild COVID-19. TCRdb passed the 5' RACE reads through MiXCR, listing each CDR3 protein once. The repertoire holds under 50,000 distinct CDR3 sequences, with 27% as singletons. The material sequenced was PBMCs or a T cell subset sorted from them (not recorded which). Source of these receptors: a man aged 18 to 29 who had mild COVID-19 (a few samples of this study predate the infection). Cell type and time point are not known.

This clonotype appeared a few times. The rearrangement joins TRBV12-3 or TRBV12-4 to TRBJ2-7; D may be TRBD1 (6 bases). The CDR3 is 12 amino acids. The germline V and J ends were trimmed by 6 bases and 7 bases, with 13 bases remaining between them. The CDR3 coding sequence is TGTGCCAGCAGACTCCCAGGGGATGAGCAGTACGTC. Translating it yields CASRLPGDEQYV.

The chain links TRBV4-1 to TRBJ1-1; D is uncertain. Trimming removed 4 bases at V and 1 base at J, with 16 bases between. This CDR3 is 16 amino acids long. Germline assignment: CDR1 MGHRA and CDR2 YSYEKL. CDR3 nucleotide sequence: TGCGCCAGCAGCCTCACCCCGAGCCGGCAGAACACTGAAGCTTTCTTT. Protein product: CASSLTPSRQNTEAFF.

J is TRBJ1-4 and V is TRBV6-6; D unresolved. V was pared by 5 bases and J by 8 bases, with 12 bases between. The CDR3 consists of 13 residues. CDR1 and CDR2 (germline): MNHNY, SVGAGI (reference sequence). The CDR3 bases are TGTGCCAGCAGTCCCCGTCTAGGGGAAAAACTGTTTTTT. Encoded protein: CASSPRLGEKLFF.

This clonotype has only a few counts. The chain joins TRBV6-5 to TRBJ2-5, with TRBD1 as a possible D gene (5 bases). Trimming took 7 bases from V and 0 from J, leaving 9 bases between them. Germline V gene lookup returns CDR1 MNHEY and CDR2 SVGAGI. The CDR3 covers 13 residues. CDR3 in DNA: TGTGCCAGCAAGAAGGGGTACCAAGAGACCCAGTACTTC. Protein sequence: CASKKGYQETQYF.

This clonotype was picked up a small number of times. CDR3 sequence (DNA): TGTGCCAGCTCCCTCGGCAGTTCGAGCACTGAAGCTTTCTTT. Its translation is CASSLGSSSTEAFF. V is TRBV18 and J is TRBJ1-1, with D hard to call. The CDR3 has 14 amino acids. The V and J ends lost 6 bases and 4 bases respectively, with 15 bases between them. Per germline, CDR1 KGHSH and CDR2 LQKENI. Drawing the rest from reference TRBV18 and TRBJ1-1, the complete variable domain is NAGVMQNPRHLVRRRGQEARLRCSPMKGHSHVYWYRQLPEEGLKFMVYLQKENIIDESGMPKERFSAEFPKEGPSILRIQQVVRGDSAAYFCASSLGSSSTEAFFGQGTRLTVV.

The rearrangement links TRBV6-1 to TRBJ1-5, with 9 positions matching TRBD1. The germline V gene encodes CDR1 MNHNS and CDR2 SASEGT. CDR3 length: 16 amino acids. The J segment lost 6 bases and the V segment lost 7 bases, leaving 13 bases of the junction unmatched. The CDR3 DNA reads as TGTGCCAGCATGGCCCCCGGGACAGGGATTGTTCAGCCCCAGCATTTT. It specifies CASMAPGTGIVQPQHF.

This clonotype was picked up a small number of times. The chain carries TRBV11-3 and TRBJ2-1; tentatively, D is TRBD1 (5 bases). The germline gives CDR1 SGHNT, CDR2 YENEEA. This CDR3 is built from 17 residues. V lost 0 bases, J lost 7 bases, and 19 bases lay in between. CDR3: CASSLESQGPLANEQFF. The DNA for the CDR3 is TGTGCCAGCAGCTTAGAATCCCAGGGTCCCCTTGCAAATGAGCAGTTCTTC. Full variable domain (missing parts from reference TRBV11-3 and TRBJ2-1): EAGVVQSPRYKIIEKKQPVAFWCNPISGHNTLYWYLQNLGQGPELLIRYENEEAVDDSQLPKDRFSAERLKGVDSTLKIQPAELGDSAVYLCASSLESQGPLANEQFFGPGTRLTVL.

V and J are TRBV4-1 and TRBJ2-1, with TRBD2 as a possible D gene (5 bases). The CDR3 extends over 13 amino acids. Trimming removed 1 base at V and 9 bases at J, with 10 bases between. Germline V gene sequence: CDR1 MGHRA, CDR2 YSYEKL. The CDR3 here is CASSQATRVEQFF. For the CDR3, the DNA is TGCGCCAGCAGCCAAGCGACGAGGGTTGAGCAGTTCTTC.

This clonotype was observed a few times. The CDR3 loop reads CASSQEGAGDQETQYF. CDR3 DNA: TGTGCCAGCAGCCAAGAAGGAGCAGGGGACCAAGAGACCCAGTACTTC. V gene TRBV4-2 combines with J gene TRBJ2-5; TRBD1 is a possible D gene (6 bases). CDR3 size: 16 residues. The germline V and J ends were trimmed by 0 bases and 0 bases, with 11 bases remaining between them. Germline CDR1 LGHNA, CDR2 YNFKEQ.

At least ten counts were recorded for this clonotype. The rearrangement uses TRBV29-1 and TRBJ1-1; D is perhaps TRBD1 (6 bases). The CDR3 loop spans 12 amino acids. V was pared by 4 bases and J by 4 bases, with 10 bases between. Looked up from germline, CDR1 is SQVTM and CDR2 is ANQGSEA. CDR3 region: CSVGRGGTEAFF. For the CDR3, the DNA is TGCAGCGTTGGAAGGGGGGGCACTGAAGCTTTCTTT.

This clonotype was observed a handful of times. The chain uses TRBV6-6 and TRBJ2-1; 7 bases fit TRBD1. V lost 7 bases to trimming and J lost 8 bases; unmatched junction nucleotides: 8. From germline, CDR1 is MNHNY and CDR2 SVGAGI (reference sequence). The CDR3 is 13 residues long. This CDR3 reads CASTSQGNDEQFF. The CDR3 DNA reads TGTGCCAGCACCTCACAGGGGAATGATGAGCAGTTCTTC.

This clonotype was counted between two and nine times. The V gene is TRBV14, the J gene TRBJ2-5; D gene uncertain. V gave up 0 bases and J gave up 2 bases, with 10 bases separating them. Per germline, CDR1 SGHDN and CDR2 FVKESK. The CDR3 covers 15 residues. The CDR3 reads CASSQDRSMQETQYF. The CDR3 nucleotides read TGTGCCAGCAGCCAAGATCGGAGCATGCAAGAGACCCAGTACTTC.

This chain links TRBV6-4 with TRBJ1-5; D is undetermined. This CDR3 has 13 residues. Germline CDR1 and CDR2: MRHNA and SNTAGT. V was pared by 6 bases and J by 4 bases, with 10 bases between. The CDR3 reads CASSPFGNQPQHF. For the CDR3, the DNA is TGTGCCAGCAGCCCCTTTGGAAATCAGCCCCAGCATTTT.

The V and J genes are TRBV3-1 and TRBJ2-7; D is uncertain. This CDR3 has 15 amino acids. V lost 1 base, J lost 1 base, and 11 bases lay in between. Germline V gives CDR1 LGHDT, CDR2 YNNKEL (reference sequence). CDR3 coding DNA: TGTGCCAGCAGCCAAGCAATGGGATATTCCTACGAGCAGTACTTC. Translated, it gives CASSQAMGYSYEQYF.

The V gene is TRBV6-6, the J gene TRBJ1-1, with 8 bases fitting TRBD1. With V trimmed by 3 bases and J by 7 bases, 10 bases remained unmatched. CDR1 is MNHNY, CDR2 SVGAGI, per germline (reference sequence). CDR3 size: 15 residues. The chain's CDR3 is CASSYQGAESGEAFF. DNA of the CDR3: TGTGCCAGCAGTTATCAGGGGGCTGAAAGTGGTGAAGCTTTCTTT.

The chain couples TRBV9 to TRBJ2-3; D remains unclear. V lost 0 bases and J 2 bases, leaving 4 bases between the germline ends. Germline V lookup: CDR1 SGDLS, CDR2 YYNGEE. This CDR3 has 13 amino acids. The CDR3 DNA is TGTGCCAGCAGCGTAGTAAACACAGATACGCAGTATTTT. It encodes CASSVVNTDTQYF.

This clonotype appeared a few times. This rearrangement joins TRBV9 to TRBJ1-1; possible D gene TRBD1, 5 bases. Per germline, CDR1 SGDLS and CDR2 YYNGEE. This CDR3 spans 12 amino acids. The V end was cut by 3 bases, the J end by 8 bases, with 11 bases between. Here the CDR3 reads CASSGLGREAFF. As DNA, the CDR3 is TGTGCCAGCAGCGGCCTGGGACGGGAAGCTTTCTTT.

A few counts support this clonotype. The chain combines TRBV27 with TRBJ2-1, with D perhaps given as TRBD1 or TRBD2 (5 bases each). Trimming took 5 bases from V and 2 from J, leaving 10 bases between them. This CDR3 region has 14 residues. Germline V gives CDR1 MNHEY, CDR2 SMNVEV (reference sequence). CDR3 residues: CASSPGPTYNEQFF. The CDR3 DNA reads TGTGCCAGCAGTCCGGGGCCTACCTACAATGAGCAGTTCTTC.

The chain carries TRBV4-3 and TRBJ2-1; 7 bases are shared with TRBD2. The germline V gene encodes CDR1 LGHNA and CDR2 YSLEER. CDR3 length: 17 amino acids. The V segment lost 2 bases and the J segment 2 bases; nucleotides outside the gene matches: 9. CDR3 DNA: TGCGCCAGCAGCCAAAAGGGCCTAGCGGTACCCTACAATGAGCAGTTCTTC. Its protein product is CASSQKGLAVPYNEQFF.